Listed below are T cell receptor beta chains from one sample, sequenced in a study of CD8+CD57+ T cells in acquired aplastic anemia. In TCRdb, the reads were re-called with MiXCR into one record per CDR3 protein. Among more than 150,000 distinct CDR3 sequences, around 65% were seen once, and the ten largest hold about 43%. Sequenced sample: sorted CD4+, CD8+, or CD8+CD57+ T cells (not recorded which) from PBMCs. These receptors came from a human donor with severe aplastic anemia or a healthy control (not recorded which). Both conserved end residues are part of each CDR3. A D gene is named only where the DNA matches it firmly. The listing skips clone size in some rows; elsewhere it reads once, few, many or a size class.

d_gene	v_gene	j_gene	abundance	CDR3nt	CDR3aa
NA	TRBV7-9	TRBJ1-1	NA	TGTGCCAGCAGCTTAGTCCCACAAAGGAACACTGAGGCTTTCTTT	CASSLVPQRNTEAFF
TRBD1	TRBV25-1	TRBJ2-7	NA	TGTGCCAGCAGTGATAGACAGGGGGCGGCATACGAGCAGTACTTC	CASSDRQGAAYEQYF
TRBD2	TRBV7-9	TRBJ2-7	NA	TGTGCCAGCAGCATGGGACTAGCGATGTACGAGCAGTACTTC	CASSMGLAMYEQYF
TRBD1	TRBV10-3	TRBJ2-7	NA	TGTGCCAGCAGAGGAGTGGGACAGGGGCCGTCCGAGCAGTACTTC	CASRGVGQGPSEQYF
NA	TRBV20-1	TRBJ1-2	NA	TGCAGTGCAACCGCCATGGGGGGAGTTAACTATGGCTACACCTTC	CSATAMGGVNYGYTF
NA	TRBV12-3/TRBV12-4	TRBJ2-2	NA	TGTGCCAGCAGCCCTTGGGTCCGGGGGCAGGGCGGGGAGCTGTTTTTT	CASSPWVRGQGGELFF
NA	TRBV2	TRBJ1-6	once	TGTGCCAGCAGGGTTCAGTTATCACCCCTCCACTTT	CASRVQLSPLHF
TRBD2	TRBV11-2	TRBJ2-7	few	TGTGCCATCACTAGCGGGGGGGGTGAGCAGTACTTC	CAITSGGGEQYF
TRBD2	TRBV12-3/TRBV12-4	TRBJ2-7	NA	TGTGCCAGCACGCGCGGGAGGTACCCTAATTCCTACGAGCAGTACTTC	CASTRGRYPNSYEQYF
TRBD2	TRBV20-1	TRBJ2-7	NA	TGCAGTGCTAGATTTAGCGGGGGGCAAGACAGGGCGTACGAGCAGTACTTC	CSARFSGGQDRAYEQYF
NA	TRBV9	TRBJ2-5	NA	TGTGCCAGCAGCCCTGGGGGCCGTGACCAAGAGACCCAGTACTTC	CASSPGGRDQETQYF
TRBD2	TRBV19	TRBJ2-1	NA	TGTGCCAGTAGTCCACTAGCGGGAGAGATCAATGAGCAGTTCTTC	CASSPLAGEINEQFF
NA	TRBV29-1	TRBJ1-1	NA	TGCAGCGCCCTAACAAGGAACACTGAAGCTTTCTTT	CSALTRNTEAFF
NA	TRBV5-1	TRBJ2-3	few	TGCGCCAGCAGGGGGGGCGGGACAGATACGCAGTATTTT	CASRGGGTDTQYF
NA	TRBV29-1	TRBJ1-3	NA	TGCAGCGTTGCCCAGGGCAACTCTGGAAACACCATATATTTT	CSVAQGNSGNTIYF
TRBD1	TRBV15	TRBJ2-5	NA	TGTGCCACCAGCACTTTAACAGGGGGTGTCGTGACCCAGTACTTC	CATSTLTGGVVTQYF
NA	TRBV7-6	TRBJ2-7	NA	TGTGCCAGCAGCGGTCGGGACGGGGACTACGAGCAGTACTTC	CASSGRDGDYEQYF
NA	TRBV6-1	TRBJ1-4	NA	TGTGCCACCTCCCCGAAAGGGGGGGGAGAAAAACTGTTTTTT	CATSPKGGGEKLFF
TRBD1	TRBV9	TRBJ1-2	NA	TGTGCCAGCAGCGGATGGACAGGGGGCTATGGCTACACCTTC	CASSGWTGGYGYTF
NA	TRBV9	TRBJ1-2	NA	TGTGCCAGCAGCCCCCGGGTAGCGGGGGGGCTCACGGGCTACACCTTC	CASSPRVAGGLTGYTF
NA	TRBV9	TRBJ1-3	many	TGTGCCAGCAGCGTAGACACTGACTCTGGAAACACCATATATTTT	CASSVDTDSGNTIYF
TRBD2	TRBV7-9	TRBJ2-1	once	TGCGCCAGCAGCTTACTGGGAGGGGTGTATAATGAGCAGTTCTTC	CASSLLGGVYNEQFF
TRBD2	TRBV7-2	TRBJ2-7	NA	TGTGCCAGCAGCTTCAGCGGGACGCTGACCTACGAGCAGTACTTC	CASSFSGTLTYEQYF
TRBD2	TRBV19	TRBJ2-1	NA	TGTGCCAGTAGCCCCTTCCCGGGGGGAGACAATGAGCAGTTCTTC	CASSPFPGGDNEQFF
NA	TRBV6-1	TRBJ1-5	few	TGTGCCAGCAGCCGGGACATATCATATAGCAATCAGCCCCAGCATTTT	CASSRDISYSNQPQHF
TRBD2	TRBV7-3	TRBJ2-7	NA	TGTGCCAGCAGACAAGCGGGAGGGCCCTACGAGCAGTACTTC	CASRQAGGPYEQYF
NA	TRBV19	TRBJ1-3	NA	TGTGCCAGTAGTATCGGAGGCAGGGCTGGAAACACCATATATTTT	CASSIGGRAGNTIYF
TRBD1	TRBV20-1	TRBJ2-3	NA	TGCAGTGCTAGGTCTTCAGGGGGCGGTACAGATACGCAGTATTTT	CSARSSGGGTDTQYF